The present TCR beta chain was sequenced within a study of T-cell reconstitution after alpha-beta-depleted transplantation in children. This CDR3 has 14 amino acids. Between the trimmed V and J ends, which lost 5 bases and 6 bases, there was a span of 16 bases. Germline V lookup: CDR1 SGHAT, CDR2 FQNNGV. Researchers prepared the TCRbeta library using unique molecular identifiers, the study reports. Using its own MiXCR run on the PCR reads, TCRdb lists one record per CDR3 protein. This table has fewer than 750,000 distinct CDR3 sequences, roughly a quarter appearing once. Study findings and constraints: Reportedly, alpha-beta T cells present about two months post-transplant originated from several hundred expanded clones of graft origin. One year after transplant, T-cell counts and diversity came mostly from newly produced T cells. Surviving recipient T cells and thymic progenitors underlay high day-60 TCRbeta diversity in some patients.

A note on this clonotype: The antigen is unknown.

The sequencing used PBMCs, collected before TCRalphabeta/CD19-depleted stem cell transplant. This sequence was found in a boy younger than two with Wiskott-Aldrich syndrome, due to receive a stem cell transplant. The J gene is TRBJ1-1, the V gene TRBV11-2; D possibly corresponds to TRBD1 (5 bases). The CDR3 DNA reads as TGTGCCAGCAGCGTAATCCTCCGGGACTCTGAAGCTTTCTTT. Protein sequence: CASSVILRDSEAFF.